Presented here are 25 T cell receptor beta chains from one specimen sequenced in a study of cytomegalovirus exposure and HLA in healthy donors. Primers for the PCR totalled 60 Vbeta and 13 Jbeta. Libraries were prepared by immunoSEQ multiplex PCR; TCRdb keeps only in-frame clonotypes and omits some of them. The sample contains under 50,000 clones, 72% of which appear only once. The specimen sequenced was PBMCs. The receptors shown here come from a young man in good health and CMV-seronegative.

The gene calls are TRBV10-3 and TRBJ2-7; TRBD2 might be the D (6 bases). The CDR3 sequence is 12 residues long. The germline V and J ends were trimmed by 6 bases and 7 bases, with 13 bases remaining between them. Per germline, CDR1 ENHRY and CDR2 SYGVKD. In DNA form, the CDR3 reads TGTGCCATCAGGAATCGGACTATTGAGCAGTACTTC. It yields the protein CAIRNRTIEQYF.

The chain employs TRBV30 and TRBJ1-4, with D maybe TRBD1 (6 bases). The CDR3 loop spans 15 amino acids. V was pared by 1 base and J by 6 bases, with 15 bases between. CDR1 and CDR2 (germline): GTSNPN, SVGIG (reference sequence). The CDR3 here is CAWSAFRAGDEKLFF. CDR3 in DNA: TGTGCCTGGAGTGCGTTCAGGGCAGGGGATGAAAAACTGTTTTTT.

The CDR3: CASSPNHEQYF. CDR3 nucleotide sequence: TGTGCCAGCAGCCCAAATCACGAGCAGTACTTC. The V call is TRBV7-9, the J call TRBJ2-7, with unresolved D. The CDR3 runs 11 residues. Germline V gives CDR1 SEHNR, CDR2 FQNEAQ (reference sequence). Trimming stripped 5 bases from V and 5 bases from J, with 7 bases between.

This clone showed up just once. The chain carries TRBV7-8 and TRBJ2-3; maybe TRBD2 (6 bases). CDR3 size: 16 residues. V was pared by 5 bases and J by 2 bases, with 17 bases between. The germline V gene encodes CDR1 SGHVS and CDR2 FQNEAQ. Here the CDR3 reads CASSDPVGRNTDTQYF. CDR3 sequence (DNA): TGTGCCAGCAGCGATCCGGTCGGGAGAAACACAGATACGCAGTATTTT.

The sample holds one count of this clone. The J gene is TRBJ2-7, the V gene TRBV6-6, with 7 bases identical to TRBD2. The germline V gene encodes CDR1 MNHNY and CDR2 SVGAGI (reference sequence). The CDR3 runs 15 residues. Trimming removed 2 bases from V and 4 bases from J; junction bases left unmatched: 8. Here the CDR3 DNA reads TGTGCCAGCAGTTACCCCAGGGCGGGAGCGTACGAGCAGTACTTC. Translation gives CASSYPRAGAYEQYF.

In the case of this clone: The junction differs from germline at one of its ends, possibly a read error. The rearrangement joins TRBV2 to TRBJ2-7, with 8 bases matching TRBD1. Germline V gene sequence: CDR1 SNHLY, CDR2 FYNNEI. This CDR3 comprises 11 residues. CDR3 region: CASSEWAGGDF. In DNA, the CDR3 is TGTGCCAGCAGTGAATGGGCAGGGGGCGACTTC.

The chain couples TRBV25-1 to TRBJ1-6; 8 bases map to TRBD1. V trimming: 1 base; J trimming: 7 bases; junction bases outside the gene matches: 9. This CDR3 region has 17 residues. Per germline, CDR1 MGHDK and CDR2 SYGVNS. The DNA for the CDR3 is TGTGCCAGCAGTGAATCTGGGTCAGGGGGCAGGAATTCACCCCTCCACTTT. This encodes CASSESGSGGRNSPLHF.

V gene TRBV7-9 combines with J gene TRBJ1-1; 7 positions agree with TRBD1. Germline-derived CDR1 and CDR2 are SEHNR and FQNEAQ (reference sequence). The CDR3 consists of 15 residues. V dropped 3 bases and J dropped 4; count of bases not matched to a gene: 8. The CDR3 protein is CASSFEGAYSTEAFF. The CDR3 bases are TGTGCCAGCAGCTTTGAGGGGGCGTATAGCACTGAAGCTTTCTTT.

As to this clone: As the CDR3 is not closed by the conserved phenylalanine or tryptophan, this likely results from a read error. This chain connects TRBV5-4 to TRBJ1-2; tentatively, D is TRBD1 (6 bases). Trimming left V 0 bases short and J 0 bases short, with 6 bases between. The CDR3 consists of 14 residues. Germline CDR1 and CDR2: SGHNT and YYREEE (reference sequence). The CDR3 nucleotides read TGTGCCAGCAGCTTGGGACAGGCTAACTATGGCTACACCGTC. Translation gives CASSLGQANYGYTV.

V and J are TRBV6-5 and TRBJ2-1, with TRBD2 matching over 12 bases. V gave up 3 bases and J gave up 8 bases; unmatched junction bases: 2. This CDR3 is 14 amino acids long. Germline-derived CDR1 and CDR2 are MNHEY and SVGAGI. Here the CDR3 DNA reads TGTGCCAGCAGTTATGGACTAGCGGGGTATGAGCAGTTCTTC. This gives the protein CASSYGLAGYEQFF.

The chain joins TRBV7-8 to TRBJ2-3; a possible D gene is TRBD1 (6 bases). The CDR3 is made up of 15 amino acids. V was trimmed by 5 bases and J by 5 bases, leaving 17 bases between them. Germline V lookup: CDR1 SGHVS, CDR2 FQNEAQ. The DNA for the CDR3 is TGTGCCAGCAGCACCAAACAGGGAATAATAGATACGCAGTATTTT. Translated: CASSTKQGIIDTQYF.

The chain couples TRBV7-9 to TRBJ2-7; a weak D match, TRBD1 (8 bases). CDR1 is SEHNR and CDR2 is FQNEAQ in the germline V gene (reference sequence). The CDR3 is 16 amino acids. V was clipped by 5 bases and J by 3 bases, with 20 bases between them. The CDR3 loop is CASSKAGQENRYEQYF. The CDR3 DNA sequence: TGTGCCAGCAGCAAAGCGGGACAGGAAAACCGCTACGAGCAGTACTTC.

This clone was detected only once. The chain carries TRBV5-1 and TRBJ1-2; 7 nucleotides match TRBD1. CDR1 is SGHRS, CDR2 YFSETQ, per germline. Unmatched junction bases numbered 6, after V lost 0 bases and J lost 1 base. CDR3 length: 16 amino acids. The CDR3 loop is CASSLGGTANNYGYTF. The DNA of the CDR3 is TGCGCCAGCAGCTTGGGAGGGACAGCTAATAACTATGGCTACACCTTC.

The chain carries TRBV5-6 and TRBJ2-3; 12 nucleotides line up with TRBD2. This CDR3 contains 17 residues. Trimming cost V 0 bases and J 0 bases; bases outside gene matches: 2. Germline V lookup: CDR1 SGHDT, CDR2 YYEEEE. The CDR3 DNA sequence: TGTGCCAGCAGCTTGGGGACTAGCGGGATTAGCACAGATACGCAGTATTTT. Translated: CASSLGTSGISTDTQYF.

J is TRBJ2-1 and V is TRBV2, with a tentative D call TRBD1 (5 bases). CDR1 is SNHLY, CDR2 FYNNEI, per germline. V gave up 5 bases and J gave up 0 bases, with 11 bases separating them. The CDR3 covers 15 residues. CDR3 coding DNA: TGTGCCAGCAGTACCGACAGCTACTCCTACAATGAGCAGTTCTTC. Protein: CASSTDSYSYNEQFF.

This clone turned up a few times. The rearrangement joins TRBV5-4 to TRBJ1-1; D unresolved. This CDR3 is built from 13 residues. Germline V gives CDR1 SGHNT, CDR2 YYREEE (reference sequence). V lost 1 base to trimming and J lost 1 base, with 5 bases between them. CDR3 protein: CASSLLQNTEAFF. The CDR3 nucleotides are TGTGCCAGCAGCTTGTTACAGAACACTGAAGCTTTCTTT.

This clone showed up just once. The V gene is TRBV7-2, the J gene TRBJ2-3, with D perhaps TRBD1 (6 bases). V was clipped by 1 base and J by 4 bases, with 12 bases between them. The CDR3 has 15 amino acids. CDR1 is SGHTA and CDR2 is FQGNSA in the germline V gene. In DNA, the CDR3 is TGTGCCAGCAGCTTAGGGGACATCCTCGCAGATACGCAGTATTTT. It codes for CASSLGDILADTQYF.

The CDR3 DNA sequence: TGCGCCAGCAGCTTGGTTACTAGCGGATCCACAGATACGCAGTATTTT. Translating gives CASSLVTSGSTDTQYF. The chain is built from TRBV5-1 and TRBJ2-3; 8 nucleotides align to TRBD2. V shed 0 bases, J shed 2 bases, and the junction held 5 bases outside the gene matches. Germline assignment: CDR1 SGHRS and CDR2 YFSETQ. The CDR3 has 16 residues.

The gene calls are TRBV29-1 and TRBJ1-1; D perhaps matches TRBD1 (6 bases). The CDR3 runs 14 residues. Germline V gene data show CDR1 as SQVTM and CDR2 as ANQGSEA. V was pared by 5 bases and J by 4 bases, with 17 bases between. CDR3 nucleotide sequence: TGCAGCGTTCCACCCTGGGAGGGGGGCACTGAAGCTTTCTTT. Its translation is CSVPPWEGGTEAFF.

The gene calls are TRBV27 and TRBJ2-3; D unresolved. Germline loops: CDR1 MNHEY, CDR2 SMNVEV (reference sequence). This CDR3 is built from 13 residues. V was pared by 4 bases and J by 0 bases, with 5 bases between. CDR3 bases: TGTGCCAGCAGTTCCTACAGCACAGATACGCAGTATTTT. Translated: CASSSYSTDTQYF.

This sequence joins TRBV6-6 and TRBJ1-1, with a tentative D call TRBD1 (6 bases). CDR1 is MNHNY, CDR2 SVGAGI, per germline (reference sequence). Trimming stripped 5 bases from V and 0 bases from J, with 13 bases between. The CDR3 totals 15 residues. The CDR3 spells CASSLNRELNTEAFF. Written as DNA, the CDR3 is TGTGCCAGCAGTCTAAACAGGGAATTGAACACTGAAGCTTTCTTT.

V gene TRBV7-6 combines with J gene TRBJ1-1; possibly TRBD1 for D (5 bases). With 4 bases removed from V and 0 bases from J, the gap between germline ends came to 24 bases. The CDR3 totals 19 residues. The germline V gene encodes CDR1 SGHVS and CDR2 FNYEAQ. The CDR3 region has the DNA TGTGCCAGCAGCTCCCGACCCCAAACAGGCAAAGGGATGAACACTGAAGCTTTCTTT. Its translation: CASSSRPQTGKGMNTEAFF.

The chain is built from TRBV30 and TRBJ2-7, with D uncertain. This CDR3 comprises 14 residues. V shed 0 bases and J shed 2 bases, with 11 bases lying between them. Germline-derived CDR1 and CDR2 are GTSNPN and SVGIG (reference sequence). The DNA of the CDR3 is TGTGCCTGGAGTGTTGGAGTGCAGCCCTACGAGCAGTACTTC. Protein: CAWSVGVQPYEQYF. The whole variable domain, filled in from reference TRBV30 and TRBJ2-7, reads SQTIHQWPATLVQPVGSPLSLECTVEGTSNPNLYWYRQAAGRGLQLLFYSVGIGQISSEVPQNLSASRPQDRQFILSSKKLLLSDSGFYLCAWSVGVQPYEQYFGPGTRLTVT.

V is TRBV12-5 and J is TRBJ2-1, with D unresolved. The CDR3 sequence is 11 residues long. CDR1 and CDR2 from the germline V gene are LGHNT and FRNRAP. Trimming took 7 bases from V and 5 from J, leaving 6 bases between them. The CDR3 spells CASDENNEQFF. The CDR3 bases are TGTGCTAGTGACGAGAACAATGAGCAGTTCTTC.

This chain joins TRBV2 and TRBJ2-1, with 14 positions matching TRBD2. The CDR3 is 16 residues long. Germline V lookup: CDR1 SNHLY, CDR2 FYNNEI. The J segment lost 0 bases and the V segment lost 6 bases, leaving 1 base of the junction unmatched. The CDR3 region is CASRGLAGASYNEQFF. DNA of the CDR3: TGTGCCAGCAGGGGACTAGCGGGAGCCTCCTACAATGAGCAGTTCTTC.